Below are 6 T cell receptor beta chains sequenced from a single sample in a study of cytomegalovirus exposure and HLA in healthy donors. This PCR relied on a set of 60 Vbeta primers and 13 Jbeta primers. Libraries were prepared by immunoSEQ multiplex PCR; TCRdb keeps only in-frame clonotypes and omits some of them. This sample carries about 190,000 clones, 79% of them seen once, and the ten largest clones take 1.6%. The sample was PBMCs. Every receptor here comes from a young woman in good health and CMV-seronegative.

V and J are TRBV7-9 and TRBJ2-1, with TRBD2 matching over 9 bases. The germline V gene encodes CDR1 SEHNR and CDR2 FQNEAQ (reference sequence). This CDR3 is 13 amino acids long. V shed 5 bases, J shed 9 bases, and the junction held 5 bases outside the gene matches. The CDR3 loop is CASSRTSEGEQFF. CDR3 in DNA: TGTGCCAGCAGCCGGACTAGCGAGGGTGAGCAGTTCTTC. Drawing the rest from reference TRBV7-9 and TRBJ2-1, the complete variable domain is DTGVSQNPRHKITKRGQNVTFRCDPISEHNRLYWYRQTLGQGPEFLTYFQNEAQLEKSRLLSDRFSAERPKGSFSTLEIQRTEQGDSAMYLCASSRTSEGEQFFGPGTRLTVL.

This clone has more than one count but fewer than ten. The chain employs TRBV6-6 and TRBJ1-1, with D possibly TRBD1 on 5 matching bases. Germline-derived CDR1 and CDR2 are MNHNY and SVGAGI (reference sequence). The V gene lost 6 bases and the J gene lost 8 bases, with 13 bases spanning the gap. The CDR3 extends over 12 amino acids. In DNA, the CDR3 is TGTGCCAGCAGGCCAGCGACAGAGGAAGCTTTCTTT. This encodes CASRPATEEAFF.

The chain employs TRBV5-4 and TRBJ1-2; 8 bases agree with TRBD1. V lost 3 bases and J lost 3; bases outside the gene matches: 10. This CDR3 is 16 amino acids long. CDR1 SGHNT and CDR2 YYREEE come from the germline V gene (reference sequence). The CDR3 is CASSSGQGINYYGYTF. CDR3 DNA: TGTGCCAGCAGCTCCGGACAGGGAATAAACTACTATGGCTACACCTTC.

Here the CDR3 DNA reads TGCGCCAGCAGGTCCACAGGGGCCACCGGGGAGCTGTTTTTT. Amino acid sequence: CASRSTGATGELFF. The rearrangement joins TRBV4-1 to TRBJ2-2; TRBD1 matches 7 bases. The CDR3 runs to 14 residues. Germline CDR1 and CDR2: MGHRA and YSYEKL. The J segment lost 4 bases and the V segment lost 6 bases, leaving 5 bases of the junction unmatched.

This clone appeared once. The CDR3 reads CASSLARGPYRTDTQYF. CDR3 DNA sequence: TGTGCCAGCAGCTTGGCCAGGGGGCCCTACCGCACAGATACGCAGTATTTT. This chain connects TRBV5-6 to TRBJ2-3; 8 bases fit TRBD1. The CDR3 is 17 residues long. V was pared by 0 bases and J by 1 base, with 7 bases of the junction left unmatched. Germline V gives CDR1 SGHDT, CDR2 YYEEEE. The variable domain in full, completed from reference TRBV5-6 and TRBJ2-3, reads DAGVTQSPTHLIKTRGQQVTLRCSPKSGHDTVSWYQQALGQGPQFIFQYYEEEERQRGNFPDRFSGHQFPNYSSELNVNALLLGDSALYLCASSLARGPYRTDTQYFGPGTRLTVL.

A few counts support this clone. The rearrangement uses TRBV5-1 and TRBJ2-7, with a tentative D call TRBD2 (6 bases). The V end was cut by 4 bases, the J end by 3 bases, with 14 bases between. Germline V gene sequence: CDR1 SGHRS, CDR2 YFSETQ. This CDR3 has 14 residues. The CDR3 sequence is CASSPGVTLYEQYF. CDR3 nucleotides: TGCGCCAGCAGCCCGGGGGTCACCCTCTACGAGCAGTACTTC.